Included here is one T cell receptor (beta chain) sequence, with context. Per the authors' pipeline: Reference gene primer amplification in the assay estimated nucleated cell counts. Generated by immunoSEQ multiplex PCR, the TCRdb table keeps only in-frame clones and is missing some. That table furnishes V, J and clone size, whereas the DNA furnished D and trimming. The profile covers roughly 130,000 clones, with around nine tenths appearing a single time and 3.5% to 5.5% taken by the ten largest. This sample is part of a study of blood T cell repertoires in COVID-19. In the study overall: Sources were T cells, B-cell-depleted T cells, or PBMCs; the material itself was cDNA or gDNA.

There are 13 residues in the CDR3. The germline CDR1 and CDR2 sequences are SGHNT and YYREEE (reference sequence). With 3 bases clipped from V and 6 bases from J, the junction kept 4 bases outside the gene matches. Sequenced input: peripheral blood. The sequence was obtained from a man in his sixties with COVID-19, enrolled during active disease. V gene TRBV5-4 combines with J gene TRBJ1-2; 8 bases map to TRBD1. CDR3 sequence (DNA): TGTGCCAGCAGCTCCGGACAGGGTGATGGCTACACCTTC. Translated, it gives CASSSGQGDGYTF. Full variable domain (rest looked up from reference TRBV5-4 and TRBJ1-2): ETGVTQSPTHLIKTRGQQVTLRCSSQSGHNTVSWYQQALGQGPQFIFQYYREEENGRGNFPPRFSGLQFPNYSSELNVNALELDDSALYLCASSSGQGDGYTFGSGTRLTVV.